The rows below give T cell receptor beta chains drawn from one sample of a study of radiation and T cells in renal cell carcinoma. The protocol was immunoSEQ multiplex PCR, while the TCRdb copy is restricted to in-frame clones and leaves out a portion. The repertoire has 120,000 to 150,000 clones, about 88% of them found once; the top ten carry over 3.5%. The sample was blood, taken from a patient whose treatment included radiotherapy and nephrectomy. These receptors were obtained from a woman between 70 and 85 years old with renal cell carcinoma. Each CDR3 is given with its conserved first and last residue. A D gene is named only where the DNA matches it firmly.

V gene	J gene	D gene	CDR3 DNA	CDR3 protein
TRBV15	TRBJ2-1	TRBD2	TGTGCCACCAGCAGAGATTACGAAGCGGGGGGCCACTCCTACAATGAGCAGTTCTTC	CATSRDYEAGGHSYNEQFF
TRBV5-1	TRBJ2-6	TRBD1	TGCGCCAGCAGCTTACGGACAGGGGGCTCTGGGGCCAACGTCCTGACTTTC	CASSLRTGGSGANVLTF
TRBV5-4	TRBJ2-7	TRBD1	TGTGCCAGCAGCTTCATAGGGGGCTCGTCCTACGAGCAGTACTTC	CASSFIGGSSYEQYF
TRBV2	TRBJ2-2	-	TGTGCCAGCGGCCGCGATACCGTCGCCGGGGAGCTGTTTTTT	CASGRDTVAGELFF
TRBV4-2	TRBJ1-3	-	TGTGCCAGCAGCCAAGCCCGGGTCTCTGGAAACACCATATATTTT	CASSQARVSGNTIYF
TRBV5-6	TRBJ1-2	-	TGTGCCAGCAGCTTGGGCCGGAACTATGGCTACACCTTC	CASSLGRNYGYTF
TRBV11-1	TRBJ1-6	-	TGTGCCAGCAGCCAGGGAGGTGGGCCCCTCCACTTT	CASSQGGGPLHF
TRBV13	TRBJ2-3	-	TGTGCCAGCAGCGAAGGGGGAGCGGTGACAGATACGCAGTATTTT	CASSEGGAVTDTQYF
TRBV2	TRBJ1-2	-	TGTGCCAGTCGTCAGGGCCCAACGGGAGTCACCTTC	CASRQGPTGVTF
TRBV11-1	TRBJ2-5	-	TGTGCCAGCAGCTTAGCGGGCATAGAGACCCAGTACTTC	CASSLAGIETQYF
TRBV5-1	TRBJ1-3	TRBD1	TGCGCCAGCAGCACCTCCGGGACAGGGGGTTTTGGAAACACCATATATTTT	CASSTSGTGGFGNTIYF
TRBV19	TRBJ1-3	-	TGTGCCAGTAGTATAGACAGCAGCTCTGGAAACACCATATATTTT	CASSIDSSSGNTIYF
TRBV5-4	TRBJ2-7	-	TGTGCCAGCAGCTTCATAGGGAGCTCGTCCTACGAACAGTACTTC	CASSFIGSSSYEQYF